This T cell receptor beta chain was documented in a study of neurological immune-mediated disorders. The study's findings and limits: The multiple sclerosis repertoire cluster was not associated with any clinical or MRI feature, with the authors stating that larger cohorts are needed. The study found the most TCR clonal expansion in HTLV-1-associated myelopathy and the least in multiple sclerosis, below healthy controls. One cluster of related CDR3 sequences contained, by phylogenetic grouping, the repertoires of 18 of 34 multiple sclerosis patients and formed a possible signature.

The V end was cut by 0 bases, the J end by 2 bases, with 12 bases between. The CDR3 loop spans 16 amino acids. TCRdb fed the 5' RACE reads into MiXCR, producing one record per CDR3 protein. The sample has some 60,000 distinct CDR3 sequences; under 4.5% are singletons. The sample holds many counts of this clonotype. Its antigen is undetermined. The TCR was taken from a woman aged 30 to 39 with multiple sclerosis. The chain has TRBV12-3 or TRBV12-4 and TRBJ2-3, with D perhaps matching TRBD2 (5 bases). The sample was PBMCs. CDR3 region: CASSLALSGHTDTQYF. The CDR3 DNA is TGTGCCAGCAGTTTAGCTCTAAGCGGTCACACAGATACGCAGTATTTT.